This TCR beta chain is from a study of blood T cell repertoires in COVID-19. Here immunoSEQ multiplex PCR was the method, and the copy in TCRdb shows in-frame clones only, minus some. The data hold almost 200,000 clones, with roughly nine tenths observed a single time. V gave up 0 bases and J gave up 0 bases, with 11 bases separating them. Germline loops: CDR1 LGHDT, CDR2 YNNKEL (reference sequence). This CDR3 is 17 amino acids long. Cohort assignment relied on participant-reported clinical history. The receptor comes from a woman aged 18-35 years who had recovered from COVID-19. Source material: PBMCs or T cells enriched from blood (not recorded which). The chain recombines TRBV3-1 (or the pseudogene TRBV3-2) with TRBJ2-2, with D possibly matching TRBD1 (5 bases). The CDR3 DNA sequence: TGTGCCAGCAGCCAAGAAGAGCGACAGTCGAACACCGGGGAGCTGTTTTTT. Translating it yields CASSQEERQSNTGELFF.